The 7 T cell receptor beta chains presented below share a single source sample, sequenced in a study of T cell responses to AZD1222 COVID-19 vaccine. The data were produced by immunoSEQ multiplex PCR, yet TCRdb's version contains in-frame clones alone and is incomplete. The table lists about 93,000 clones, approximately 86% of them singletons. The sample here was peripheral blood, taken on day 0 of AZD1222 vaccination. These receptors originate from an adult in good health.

The CDR3 DNA follows: TGTGCCAGCAGCCCCCCTACTGGATACGAGCAGTACTTC. It specifies CASSPPTGYEQYF. The chain uses TRBV7-9 and TRBJ2-7; unclear D gene. The V end lost 5 bases, the J end lost 4 bases, and 12 bases lay between the germline ends. Germline CDR1 reads SEHNR; CDR2 reads FQNEAQ (reference sequence). This CDR3 region has 13 residues.

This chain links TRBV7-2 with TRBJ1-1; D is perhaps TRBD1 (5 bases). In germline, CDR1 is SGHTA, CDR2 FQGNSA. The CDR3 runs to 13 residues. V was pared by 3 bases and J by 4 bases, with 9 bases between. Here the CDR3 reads CASSLGGITEAFF. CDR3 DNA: TGTGCCAGCAGCTTGGGGGGGATCACTGAAGCTTTCTTT.

The CDR3 reads CASRSNPQETQYF. CDR3 bases: TGTGCCAGCAGAAGCAACCCCCAAGAGACCCAGTACTTC. The V call is TRBV2, the J call TRBJ2-5; D unclear. The CDR3 runs 13 residues. V was shortened by 6 bases and J by 1 base, with 9 bases between the two germline ends. Germline V CDR1 and CDR2: SNHLY, FYNNEI.

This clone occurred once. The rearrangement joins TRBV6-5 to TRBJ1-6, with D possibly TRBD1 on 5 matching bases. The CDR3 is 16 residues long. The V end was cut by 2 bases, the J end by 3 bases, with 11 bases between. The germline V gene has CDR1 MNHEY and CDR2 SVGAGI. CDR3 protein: CASSYGASNYNSPLHF. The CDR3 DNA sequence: TGTGCCAGCAGTTACGGGGCCAGCAACTATAATTCACCCCTCCACTTT.

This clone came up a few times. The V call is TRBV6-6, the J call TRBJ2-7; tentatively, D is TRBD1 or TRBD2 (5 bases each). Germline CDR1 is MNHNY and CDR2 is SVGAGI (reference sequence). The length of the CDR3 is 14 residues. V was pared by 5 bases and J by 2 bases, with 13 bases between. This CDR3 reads CASSHRDGTYEQYF. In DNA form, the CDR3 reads TGTGCCAGCAGTCATCGGGACGGAACCTACGAGCAGTACTTC.

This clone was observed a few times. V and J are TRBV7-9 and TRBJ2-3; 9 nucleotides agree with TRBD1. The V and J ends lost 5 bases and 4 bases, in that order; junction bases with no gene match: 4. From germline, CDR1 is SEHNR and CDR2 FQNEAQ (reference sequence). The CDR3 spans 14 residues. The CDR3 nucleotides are TGTGCCAGCAGCGTTGGACAGGGGCCAGATACGCAGTATTTT. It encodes CASSVGQGPDTQYF.

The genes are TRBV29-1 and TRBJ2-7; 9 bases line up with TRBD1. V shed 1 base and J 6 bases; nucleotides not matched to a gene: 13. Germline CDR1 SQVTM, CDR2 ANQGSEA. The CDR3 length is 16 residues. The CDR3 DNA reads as TGCAGCGTTGAAGGCGTTTCGGACAGGGGTTCAGGCGAGCAGTACTTC. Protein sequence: CSVEGVSDRGSGEQYF.